The text below deals with one T cell receptor (beta chain). Its antigen is still unknown. The CDR3 length is 14 residues. J lost 6 bases, V lost 4 bases, and 9 bases had no gene match. Germline CDR1 and CDR2: SQVTM and ANQGSEA. Using immunoSEQ multiplex PCR, the repertoire was profiled, and TCRdb retains in-frame clones only, with some absent. The sample has roughly 140,000 clones, 70% to 90% seen once. This sample stems from a study of T cell responses to AZD1222 COVID-19 vaccine. Study findings and constraints: Repertoire sampling was restricted to post-peak T cell response timepoints.

This TCR came from an adult who had recovered from COVID-19. This sequence joins TRBV29-1 and TRBJ2-3; 8 nucleotides align to TRBD1. This sample comprised peripheral blood, obtained after recovery from COVID-19. The DNA for the CDR3 is TGCAGCGTTGTTTTGCAGGGGGCCCTGGATACGCAGTATTTT. Its protein is CSVVLQGALDTQYF.